Following are 13 T cell receptor beta chains from one sample sequenced in a study of spatial heterogeneity in lung cancer. TCRdb redid the calling of the 5' RACE reads with MiXCR, one entry per CDR3 protein. The data show a few thousand distinct CDR3 sequences, with just under 8% seen just once and 20% to 25% held by the top ten. Indicated time point: sample taken at primary tumor resection. Here the sequenced sample was normal lung tissue next to the tumor, taken at surgery. These receptors were obtained from a male donor with early-stage non-small cell lung cancer.

This clonotype has a count of ten or more. The chain links TRBV20-1 to TRBJ2-7; 7 nucleotides match TRBD2. CDR1 and CDR2 (germline): DFQATT, SNEGSKA (reference sequence). This CDR3 region has 12 residues. The V and J ends lost 3 bases and 6 bases, in that order; junction bases with no gene match: 5. CDR3 nucleotides: TGCAGTGCTAGGGGGGGGTCCCTCGAGCAGTACTTC. Its translation: CSARGGSLEQYF.

This chain links TRBV28 with TRBJ1-5; D unresolved. Trimming took off 4 bases at V and 3 bases at J, with 13 bases between the two ends. Germline CDR1 is MDHEN and CDR2 is SYDVKM. This CDR3 is 15 amino acids long. In DNA form, the CDR3 reads TGTGCCAGCAGTTCCCCGGAGGGTACCAATCAGCCCCAGCATTTT. Protein product: CASSSPEGTNQPQHF.

This clonotype is judged medium-sized. This sequence joins TRBV7-9 and TRBJ2-7; TRBD1 agrees at 7 bases. V lost 5 bases to trimming and J lost 5 bases; unmatched junction nucleotides: 6. The CDR3 consists of 13 residues. The germline CDR1 and CDR2 sequences are SEHNR and FQNEAQ (reference sequence). The CDR3 region is CASSTGQVNEQYF. DNA of the CDR3: TGTGCCAGCAGCACCGGACAGGTTAACGAGCAGTACTTC.

By share, this clonotype ranks as medium-sized. V usage is TRBV28 and J usage is TRBJ2-3; TRBD1 agrees at 12 bases. V lost 5 bases and J lost 4; bases outside the gene matches: 7. Germline values: CDR1 MDHEN, CDR2 SYDVKM. The CDR3 runs to 16 residues. Written as DNA, the CDR3 is TGTGCCAGCAGTGGGGACAGGGGGCGACCTCCAGATACGCAGTATTTT. Amino acid sequence: CASSGDRGRPPDTQYF. Full variable domain (rest looked up from reference TRBV28 and TRBJ2-3): DVKVTQSSRYLVKRTGEKVFLECVQDMDHENMFWYRQDPGLGLRLIYFSYDVKMKEKGDIPEGYSVSREKKERFSLILESASTNQTSMYLCASSGDRGRPPDTQYFGPGTRLTVL.

This clonotype is medium-sized in the sample. This rearrangement joins TRBV6-2 or TRBV6-3 to TRBJ2-4; D gene unclear. The CDR3 consists of 12 residues. Trimming pared 8 bases from V and 5 bases from J, leaving 10 bases between. CDR1 is MNHEY, CDR2 SVGEGT, per germline. CDR3 sequence (DNA): TGTGCCAGCGGTGAGAACCAAAACATTCAGTACTTC. This translates into CASGENQNIQYF.

This chain connects TRBV20-1 to TRBJ2-7; 11 positions agree with TRBD2. Trimming removed 5 bases from V and 2 bases from J; junction bases left unmatched: 8. Germline CDR1 is DFQATT and CDR2 is SNEGSKA (reference sequence). CDR3 length: 15 residues. The CDR3 protein is CSAVPGLAATYEQYF. CDR3 DNA: TGCAGTGCTGTCCCGGGACTAGCGGCTACCTACGAGCAGTACTTC.

This clonotype was counted at least ten times. The V and J genes are TRBV7-2 and TRBJ2-1, with TRBD2 identical over 9 bases. The CDR3 contains 16 residues. V shed 1 base, J shed 2 bases, and the junction held 3 bases outside the gene matches. Looked up from germline, CDR1 is SGHTA and CDR2 is FQGNSA. The CDR3 here is CASSLGRGRAYNEQFF. The CDR3 DNA is TGTGCCAGCAGCTTAGGTCGCGGGAGGGCCTACAATGAGCAGTTCTTC.

The V call is TRBV4-1, the J call TRBJ1-1; D is unclear. CDR3 length equals 15 residues. V lost 0 bases, J lost 2 bases, and 10 bases lay in between. Germline CDR1 is MGHRA and CDR2 is YSYEKL. CDR3 sequence reads: CASSQDSTINTEAFF. CDR3 DNA: TGCGCCAGCAGCCAAGACTCGACAATAAACACTGAAGCTTTCTTT.

The rearrangement joins TRBV23-1 to TRBJ2-7; TRBD1 aligns across 9 bases. TRBV23-1 is designated an ORF whose function remains uncertain. The V gene end was trimmed by 9 bases and the J gene end by 3 bases; junction bases not matched to a gene: 15. This CDR3 is built from 16 residues. CDR3 nucleotide sequence: TGCGCCAGAGGGACAGGGACCTCCATCGGGTTCTACGAGCAGTACTTC. Its translation: CARGTGTSIGFYEQYF.

This clonotype is termed medium-sized. The genes are TRBV6-5 and TRBJ2-1, with 7 bases identical to TRBD1. The germline gives CDR1 MNHEY, CDR2 SVGAGI. Trimming at V came to 6 bases and at J to 1 base, leaving 6 bases not matched to a gene. The CDR3 is made up of 15 amino acids. The CDR3 DNA sequence: TGTGCCAGCAGCCGACAGGGTAGGTCCTACAATGAGCAGTTCTTC. It specifies CASSRQGRSYNEQFF.

By share of the sample, this clonotype is medium-sized. The DNA for the CDR3 is TGTGCCTGGAGCTTCGGGACACGGTTCTCTGGAAACACCATATATTTT. This encodes CAWSFGTRFSGNTIYF. The chain carries TRBV30 and TRBJ1-3; a weak D match, TRBD1 (6 bases). The V end was cut by 3 bases, the J end by 0 bases, with 15 bases between. The germline CDR1 and CDR2 sequences are GTSNPN and SVGIG (reference sequence). The CDR3 consists of 16 residues.

This clonotype is medium-sized in the sample. This chain uses TRBV28 with TRBJ1-2, with 9 bases fitting TRBD1. V lost 5 bases and J lost 4; bases outside the gene matches: 11. The CDR3 is made up of 16 amino acids. Germline V gene sequence: CDR1 MDHEN, CDR2 SYDVKM. This CDR3 reads CASSAQQGAASYGYTF. The CDR3 DNA follows: TGTGCCAGCAGTGCACAACAGGGGGCGGCCTCCTATGGCTACACCTTC.

This clonotype ranks as medium-sized (0.01 to 0.1%). The V and J genes are TRBV2 and TRBJ2-1; 7 positions match TRBD2. CDR1 is SNHLY, CDR2 FYNNEI, per germline. With V trimmed by 4 bases and J by 3 bases, 6 bases remained unmatched. This CDR3 contains 15 residues. The CDR3 DNA reads as TGTGCCAGCAGTGGTGACCTAGCGGTCTACAATGAGCAGTTCTTC. Translation: CASSGDLAVYNEQFF.